Each of the 4 T cell receptor beta chains below was sequenced from the same sample in a study of OX40 agonist ivuxolimab in advanced cancers. Data came from immunoSEQ multiplex PCR; TCRdb stores just in-frame clones and leaves some out. The sample lists roughly 80,000 clones; 65% to 90% were seen once. Sequencing used CD4+ or CD8+ T cells sorted from blood, obtained in a trial of the OX40 agonist ivuxolimab. All receptors derive from an adult with an advanced solid tumor such as melanoma, head and neck, liver or kidney cancer.

The chain couples TRBV7-3 to TRBJ2-7; 7 bases are shared with TRBD2. The CDR3 has 15 residues. Germline loops: CDR1 SGHTA, CDR2 FQGTGA. V lost 0 bases, J lost 4 bases, and 6 bases stayed unmatched. DNA of the CDR3: TGTGCCAGCAGCTTAACGGGGACTAAAGTTTACGAGCAGTACTTC. Protein product: CASSLTGTKVYEQYF.

The rearrangement links TRBV5-1 to TRBJ2-2; possibly TRBD1 or TRBD2 for D (6 bases each). Germline assignment: CDR1 SGHRS and CDR2 YFSETQ. The CDR3 runs 17 residues. Deletions cut 4 bases from V and 4 bases from J, with 20 bases between. The CDR3 sequence: CASSAQTGRFATGELFF. The CDR3 nucleotides are TGCGCCAGCAGCGCTCAAACAGGGAGGTTTGCCACCGGGGAGCTGTTTTTT.

This clone was observed a few times. The V and J genes are TRBV2 and TRBJ1-4; D is unresolved. The CDR3 runs 15 residues. Germline V gene sequence: CDR1 SNHLY, CDR2 FYNNEI. Deletions cut 10 bases from V and 0 bases from J, with 15 bases between. CDR3 coding DNA: TGTGCCACTGCGGACCCGGGAGCAACTAATGAAAAACTGTTTTTT. Translating gives CATADPGATNEKLFF.

This chain links TRBV28 with TRBJ2-1; a weak D match, TRBD1 (6 bases). This CDR3 has 15 amino acids. The germline CDR1 and CDR2 sequences are MDHEN and SYDVKM. The V and J ends lost 3 bases and 8 bases respectively, with 17 bases between them. This CDR3 is CASSLWGRLGHEQFF. As DNA, the CDR3 is TGTGCCAGCAGTTTGTGGGGGCGCCTTGGGCATGAGCAGTTCTTC. Using reference TRBV28 and TRBJ2-1 for the parts outside the CDR3, the full variable domain is DVKVTQSSRYLVKRTGEKVFLECVQDMDHENMFWYRQDPGLGLRLIYFSYDVKMKEKGDIPEGYSVSREKKERFSLILESASTNQTSMYLCASSLWGRLGHEQFFGPGTRLTVL.